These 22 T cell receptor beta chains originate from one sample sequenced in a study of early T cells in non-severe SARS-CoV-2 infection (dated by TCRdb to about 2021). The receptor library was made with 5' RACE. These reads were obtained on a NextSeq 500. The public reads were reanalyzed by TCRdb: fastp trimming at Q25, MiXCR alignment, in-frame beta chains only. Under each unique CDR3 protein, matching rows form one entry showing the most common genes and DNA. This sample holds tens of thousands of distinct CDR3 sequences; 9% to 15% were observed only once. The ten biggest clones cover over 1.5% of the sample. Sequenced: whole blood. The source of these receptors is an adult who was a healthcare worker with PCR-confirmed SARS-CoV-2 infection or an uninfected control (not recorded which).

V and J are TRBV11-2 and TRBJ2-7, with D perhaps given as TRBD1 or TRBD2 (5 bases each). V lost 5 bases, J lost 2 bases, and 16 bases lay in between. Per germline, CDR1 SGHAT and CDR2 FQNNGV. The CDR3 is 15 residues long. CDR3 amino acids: CASSPFGTYTYEQYF. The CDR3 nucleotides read TGTGCCAGCAGCCCTTTTGGGACCTATACCTACGAGCAGTACTTC.

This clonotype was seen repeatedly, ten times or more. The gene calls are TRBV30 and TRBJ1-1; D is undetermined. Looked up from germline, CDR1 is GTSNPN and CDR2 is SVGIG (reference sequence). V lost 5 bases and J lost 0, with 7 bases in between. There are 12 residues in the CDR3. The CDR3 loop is CAWVMVNTEAFF. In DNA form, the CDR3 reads TGTGCCTGGGTCATGGTGAACACTGAAGCTTTCTTT.

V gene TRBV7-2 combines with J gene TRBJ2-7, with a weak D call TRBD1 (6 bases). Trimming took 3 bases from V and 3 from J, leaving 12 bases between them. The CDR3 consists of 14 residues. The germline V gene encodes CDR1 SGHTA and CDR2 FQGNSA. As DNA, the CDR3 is TGTGCCAGCAGCTTGTGGGACACAAACTACGAGCAGTACTTC. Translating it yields CASSLWDTNYEQYF.

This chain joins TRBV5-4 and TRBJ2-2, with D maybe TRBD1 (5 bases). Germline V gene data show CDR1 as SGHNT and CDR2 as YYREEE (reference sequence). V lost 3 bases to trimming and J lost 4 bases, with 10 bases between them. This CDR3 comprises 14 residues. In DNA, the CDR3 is TGTGCCAGCAGCTCCGACAGCCTCACCGGGGAGCTGTTTTTT. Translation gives CASSSDSLTGELFF.

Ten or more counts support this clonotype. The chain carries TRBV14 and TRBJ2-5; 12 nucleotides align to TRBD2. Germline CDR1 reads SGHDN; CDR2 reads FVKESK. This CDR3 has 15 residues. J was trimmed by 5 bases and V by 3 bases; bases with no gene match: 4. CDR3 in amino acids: CASSQRLAGVETQYF. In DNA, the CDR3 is TGTGCCAGCAGCCAGAGACTAGCGGGGGTTGAGACCCAGTACTTC.

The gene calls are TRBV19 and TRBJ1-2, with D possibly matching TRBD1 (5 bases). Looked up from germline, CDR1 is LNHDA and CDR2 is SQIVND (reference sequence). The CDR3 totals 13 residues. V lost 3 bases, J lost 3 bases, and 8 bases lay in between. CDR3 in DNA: TGTGCCAGTAGTATGGGGCAGTACTATGGCTACACCTTC. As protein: CASSMGQYYGYTF.

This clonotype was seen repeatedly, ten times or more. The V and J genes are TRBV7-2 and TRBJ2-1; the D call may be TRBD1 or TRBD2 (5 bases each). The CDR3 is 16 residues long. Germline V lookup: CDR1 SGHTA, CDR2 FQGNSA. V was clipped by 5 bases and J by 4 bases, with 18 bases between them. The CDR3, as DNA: TGTGCCAGCAGCCGCACCCGGGACCCCGGGTACAATGAGCAGTTCTTC. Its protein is CASSRTRDPGYNEQFF.

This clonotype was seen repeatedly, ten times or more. CDR3 protein: CSASDGTYSNQPQHF. CDR3 DNA: TGCAGTGCCTCGGACGGGACCTATAGCAATCAGCCCCAGCATTTT. The chain carries TRBV20-1 and TRBJ1-5; D perhaps matches TRBD1 (5 bases). Germline-derived CDR1 and CDR2 are DFQATT and SNEGSKA (reference sequence). This CDR3 is built from 15 residues. With 6 bases removed from V and 0 bases from J, the gap between germline ends came to 15 bases.

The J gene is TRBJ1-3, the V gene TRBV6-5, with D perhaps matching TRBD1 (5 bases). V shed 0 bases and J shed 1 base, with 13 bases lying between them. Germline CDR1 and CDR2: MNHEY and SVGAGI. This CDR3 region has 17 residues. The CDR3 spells CASSYSAGTISGNTIYF. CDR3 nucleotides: TGTGCCAGCAGTTACTCGGCCGGGACCATTTCTGGAAACACCATATATTTT.

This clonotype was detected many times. CDR3 protein: CSARMTGRNYGYTF. The CDR3 nucleotides are TGCAGTGCTAGAATGACAGGGAGGAACTATGGCTACACCTTC. The rearrangement uses TRBV20-1 and TRBJ1-2, with 7 bases identical to TRBD1. The CDR3 totals 14 residues. Germline V gene lookup returns CDR1 DFQATT and CDR2 SNEGSKA (reference sequence). Trimming took 2 bases from V and 2 from J; bases not matched to a gene: 5.

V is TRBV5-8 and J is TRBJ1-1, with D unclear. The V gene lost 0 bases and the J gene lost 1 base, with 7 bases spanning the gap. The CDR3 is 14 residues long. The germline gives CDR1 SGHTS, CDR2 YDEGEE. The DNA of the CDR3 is TGTGCCAGCAGCTTGGGGGTGAGGAACACTGAAGCTTTCTTT. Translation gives CASSLGVRNTEAFF. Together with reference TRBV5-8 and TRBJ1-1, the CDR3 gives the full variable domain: EAGVTQSPTHLIKTRGQQATLRCSPISGHTSVYWYQQALGLGLQFLLWYDEGEERNRGNFPPRFSGRQFPNYSSELNVNALELEDSALYLCASSLGVRNTEAFFGQGTRLTVV.

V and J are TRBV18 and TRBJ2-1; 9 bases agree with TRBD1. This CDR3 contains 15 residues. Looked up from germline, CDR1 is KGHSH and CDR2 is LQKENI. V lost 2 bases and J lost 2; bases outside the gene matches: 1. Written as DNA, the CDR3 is TGTGCCAGCTCACCAGGGACAGGGACCTACAATGAGCAGTTCTTC. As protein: CASSPGTGTYNEQFF.

The DNA of the CDR3 is TGCAGTGCTAGAGATAATCGGGGGATTGGGGAGCTGTTTTTT. Protein: CSARDNRGIGELFF. The V call is TRBV20-1, the J call TRBJ2-2; the D gene is possibly TRBD2 (6 bases). The germline V gene encodes CDR1 DFQATT and CDR2 SNEGSKA (reference sequence). The length of the CDR3 is 14 residues. V gave up 0 bases and J gave up 8 bases, with 13 bases separating them.

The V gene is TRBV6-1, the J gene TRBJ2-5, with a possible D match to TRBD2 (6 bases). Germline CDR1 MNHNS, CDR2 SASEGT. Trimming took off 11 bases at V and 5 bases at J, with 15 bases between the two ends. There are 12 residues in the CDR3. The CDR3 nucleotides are TGTGCCGAAGGTCCGGGGGTGGAGACCCAGTACTTC. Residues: CAEGPGVETQYF.

The CDR3 DNA is TGTGCCAGCAGCCTCGCTCAGAGGGCAACCTACGAGCAGTACTTC. Its translation: CASSLAQRATYEQYF. V is TRBV14 and J is TRBJ2-7; tentative D call: TRBD2 (5 bases). V lost 4 bases, J lost 2 bases, and 15 bases lay in between. CDR3 length: 15 residues. The V gene's germline CDR1 is SGHDN and CDR2 FVKESK.

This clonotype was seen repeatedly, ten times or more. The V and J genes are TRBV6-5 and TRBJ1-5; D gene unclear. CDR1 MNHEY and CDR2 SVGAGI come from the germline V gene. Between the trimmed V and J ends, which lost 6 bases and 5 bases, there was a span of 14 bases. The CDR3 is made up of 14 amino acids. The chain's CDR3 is CASSRLGRDQPQHF. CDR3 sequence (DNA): TGTGCCAGCAGCCGCCTAGGGAGGGATCAGCCCCAGCATTTT.

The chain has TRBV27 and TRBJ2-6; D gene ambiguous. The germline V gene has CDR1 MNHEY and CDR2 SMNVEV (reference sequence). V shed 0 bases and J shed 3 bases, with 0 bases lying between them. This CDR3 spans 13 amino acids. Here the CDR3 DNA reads TGTGCCAGCAGTTTATCTGGGGCCAACGTCCTGACTTTC. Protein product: CASSLSGANVLTF.

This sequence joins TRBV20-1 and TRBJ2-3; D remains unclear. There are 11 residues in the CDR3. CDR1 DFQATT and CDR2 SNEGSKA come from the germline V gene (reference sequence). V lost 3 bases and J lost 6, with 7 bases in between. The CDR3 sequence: CSASLLDTQYF. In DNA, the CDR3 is TGCAGTGCTAGTCTGCTGGATACGCAGTATTTT.

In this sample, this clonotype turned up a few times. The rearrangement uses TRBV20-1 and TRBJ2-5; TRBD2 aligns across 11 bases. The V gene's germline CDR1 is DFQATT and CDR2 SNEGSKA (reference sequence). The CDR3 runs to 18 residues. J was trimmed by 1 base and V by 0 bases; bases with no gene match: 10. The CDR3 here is CSARDTTSGGRTQETQYF. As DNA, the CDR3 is TGCAGTGCTAGAGATACAACTAGCGGGGGCCGAACCCAAGAGACCCAGTACTTC.

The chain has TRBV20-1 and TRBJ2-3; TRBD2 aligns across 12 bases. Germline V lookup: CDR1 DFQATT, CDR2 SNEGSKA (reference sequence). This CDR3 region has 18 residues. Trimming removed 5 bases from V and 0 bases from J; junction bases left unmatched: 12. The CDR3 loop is CSAPPGASGGASTDTQYF. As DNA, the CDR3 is TGCAGTGCTCCCCCTGGGGCTAGCGGGGGGGCTAGCACAGATACGCAGTATTTT.

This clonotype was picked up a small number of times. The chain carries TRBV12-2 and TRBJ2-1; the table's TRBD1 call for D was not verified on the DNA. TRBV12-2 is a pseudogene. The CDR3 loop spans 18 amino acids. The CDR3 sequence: CASRYQDGTEKGDDEQFF. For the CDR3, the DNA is TGTGCAAGTCGCTATCAAGACGGGACAGAGAAGGGGGACGATGAGCAGTTCTTC.

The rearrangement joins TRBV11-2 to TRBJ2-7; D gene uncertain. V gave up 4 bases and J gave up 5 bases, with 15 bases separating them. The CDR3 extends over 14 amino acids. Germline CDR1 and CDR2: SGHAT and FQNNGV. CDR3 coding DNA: TGTGCCAGCAGCTCCGCACCCCGGAATCACGAGCAGTACTTC. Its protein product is CASSSAPRNHEQYF.